This is a list of T cell receptor beta chains from one sample in a study of cytomegalovirus exposure and HLA in healthy donors. Libraries were prepared by immunoSEQ multiplex PCR; TCRdb keeps only in-frame clonotypes and omits some of them. The sample lists approximately 82,000 clones; over 85% were seen once. The source material was PBMCs. The receptors come from a woman under 30 in good health and CMV-seronegative. CDR3s include the opening cysteine and the closing phenylalanine or tryptophan. Fields, in order: CDR3 protein, CDR3 DNA, V gene, J gene, CDR3 length, D gene, clone size. A D gene is named only where the DNA matches it firmly. Some rows mark clone size as missing; the rest say once, few, many or name a class of expanded clone.

CDR3aa: CASSSGGSTEAFF; CDR3nt: TGTGCCAGCAGCTCGGGGGGGAGTACTGAAGCTTTCTTT; v_gene: TRBV9; j_gene: TRBJ1-1; len: 13; d_gene: .; abundance: .
CDR3aa: CASNQGNGNTIYF; CDR3nt: TGTGCCAGCAATCAGGGGAACGGGAACACCATATATTTT; v_gene: TRBV28; j_gene: TRBJ1-3; len: 13; d_gene: .; abundance: .
CDR3aa: CASSVYGTSDEQYF; CDR3nt: TGTGCCAGCAGCGTATATGGGACTAGCGACGAGCAGTACTTC; v_gene: TRBV5-5; j_gene: TRBJ2-7; len: 14; d_gene: TRBD2; abundance: .
CDR3aa: CASSFLAYNEQFF; CDR3nt: TGCGCCAGCAGCTTCTTAGCTTACAATGAGCAGTTCTTC; v_gene: TRBV5-1; j_gene: TRBJ2-1; len: 13; d_gene: .; abundance: .
CDR3aa: CASSPGGTYEQYF; CDR3nt: TGTGCCAGCAGCCCCGGGGGAACCTACGAGCAGTACTTC; v_gene: TRBV7-6; j_gene: TRBJ2-7; len: 13; d_gene: .; abundance: once
CDR3aa: CASSAQGLYNQPQHF; CDR3nt: TGTGCCAGCAGTGCCCAGGGGCTTTACAATCAGCCCCAGCATTTT; v_gene: TRBV2; j_gene: TRBJ1-5; len: 15; d_gene: .; abundance: .
CDR3aa: CASSLSGTGHQPQHF; CDR3nt: TGTGCCAGCAGCCTATCCGGGACAGGGCATCAGCCCCAGCATTTT; v_gene: TRBV7-2; j_gene: TRBJ1-5; len: 15; d_gene: TRBD1; abundance: once
CDR3aa: CASAGTGALSGYTF; CDR3nt: TGTGCCAGCGCCGGGACAGGGGCCTTGAGTGGCTACACCTTC; v_gene: TRBV18; j_gene: TRBJ1-2; len: 14; d_gene: TRBD1; abundance: .
CDR3aa: CASGTSVGANVLTF; CDR3nt: TGTGCCAGCGGTACCTCGGTTGGGGCCAACGTCCTGACTTTC; v_gene: TRBV6-5; j_gene: TRBJ2-6; len: 14; d_gene: .; abundance: .
CDR3aa: CASSEGGTGETEAFF; CDR3nt: TGTGCCAGCTCAGAGGGGGGGACAGGGGAGACTGAAGCTTTCTTT; v_gene: TRBV25-1; j_gene: TRBJ1-1; len: 15; d_gene: TRBD1; abundance: .
CDR3aa: CASRPYLRVGNTEAFF; CDR3nt: TGTGCCAGCAGGCCATATTTGCGGGTTGGGAACACTGAAGCTTTCTTT; v_gene: TRBV7-7; j_gene: TRBJ1-1; len: 16; d_gene: .; abundance: .
CDR3aa: CASSEVGRDNEKLFF; CDR3nt: TGTGCCAGTAGTGAGGTAGGCAGAGATAATGAAAAACTGTTTTTT; v_gene: TRBV19; j_gene: TRBJ1-4; len: 15; d_gene: .; abundance: .
CDR3aa: CASSRGTPYEQYF; CDR3nt: TGTGCCAGCAGTCGGGGAACTCCCTACGAGCAGTACTTC; v_gene: TRBV28; j_gene: TRBJ2-7; len: 13; d_gene: .; abundance: .
CDR3aa: CASSQGPGGGPNQPQHF; CDR3nt: TGCGCCAGCAGCCAAGGGCCCGGCGGCGGGCCTAATCAGCCCCAGCATTTT; v_gene: TRBV4-1; j_gene: TRBJ1-5; len: 17; d_gene: .; abundance: once
CDR3aa: CARTQGFDAYTEAFF; CDR3nt: TGTGCCAGGACCCAGGGCTTCGATGCCTACACTGAAGCTTTCTTT; v_gene: TRBV6-9; j_gene: TRBJ1-1; len: 15; d_gene: .; abundance: .
CDR3aa: CASSLGGRRADGYTF; CDR3nt: TGTGCCAGCAGCTTAGGGGGGAGGAGGGCGGACGGCTACACCTTC; v_gene: TRBV7-2; j_gene: TRBJ1-2; len: 15; d_gene: .; abundance: .
CDR3aa: CASSLKTSGGSRTQYF; CDR3nt: TGTGCCAGCAGCTTGAAGACTAGCGGGGGATCACGTACGCAGTATTTT; v_gene: TRBV11-2; j_gene: TRBJ2-3; len: 16; d_gene: TRBD2; abundance: .
CDR3aa: CASSFYTGGRVTEAFF; CDR3nt: TGTGCCAGCAGCTTCTATACAGGGGGGAGGGTCACTGAAGCTTTCTTT; v_gene: TRBV5-6; j_gene: TRBJ1-1; len: 16; d_gene: TRBD1; abundance: .
CDR3aa: CASSLGSRGHGYTF; CDR3nt: TGTGCCAGCAGCTTAGGGAGTCGAGGTCATGGCTACACCTTC; v_gene: TRBV7-6; j_gene: TRBJ1-2; len: 14; d_gene: .; abundance: once
CDR3aa: CASSYRRGGNQPQHF; CDR3nt: TGTGCCAGCAGTTACCGACGCGGTGGCAATCAGCCCCAGCATTTT; v_gene: TRBV6-5; j_gene: TRBJ1-5; len: 15; d_gene: .; abundance: few
CDR3aa: CASSLRGGRSSGANVLTF; CDR3nt: TGTGCCAGCAGCTTAAGGGGGGGGCGTAGCTCTGGGGCCAACGTCCTGACTTTC; v_gene: TRBV7-2; j_gene: TRBJ2-6; len: 18; d_gene: .; abundance: .
CDR3aa: CAWSLYYQETQYF; CDR3nt: TGTGCCTGGAGTCTTTACTACCAAGAGACCCAGTACTTC; v_gene: TRBV30; j_gene: TRBJ2-5; len: 13; d_gene: .; abundance: .
CDR3aa: CSELSGKGQFF; CDR3nt: TGCAGTGAACTAAGCGGGAAGGGGCAGTTCTTC; v_gene: TRBV20-1; j_gene: TRBJ2-1; len: 11; d_gene: TRBD2; abundance: .
CDR3aa: CASSSTLGNQPQHF; CDR3nt: TGTGCCAGCAGTTCCACCCTAGGCAATCAGCCCCAGCATTTT; v_gene: TRBV6-5; j_gene: TRBJ1-5; len: 14; d_gene: .; abundance: .
CDR3aa: CASSLRTGVPYNEQFF; CDR3nt: TGTGCCAGCAGTTTAAGGACCGGGGTCCCCTACAATGAGCAGTTCTTC; v_gene: TRBV27; j_gene: TRBJ2-1; len: 16; d_gene: .; abundance: .
CDR3aa: CASSLRDRAFNQPQHF; CDR3nt: TGTGCCAGCAGCTTGAGGGACAGGGCATTCAATCAGCCCCAGCATTTT; v_gene: TRBV5-8; j_gene: TRBJ1-5; len: 16; d_gene: TRBD1; abundance: .
CDR3aa: CASSGQPEAFF; CDR3nt: TGTGCCAGCAGTGGACAGCCTGAAGCTTTCTTT; v_gene: TRBV2; j_gene: TRBJ1-1; len: 11; d_gene: .; abundance: .
CDR3aa: CASSGGQGPTEAFF; CDR3nt: TGTGCCAGCAGTGGCGGACAGGGACCCACTGAAGCTTTCTTT; v_gene: TRBV5-5; j_gene: TRBJ1-1; len: 14; d_gene: TRBD1; abundance: .
CDR3aa: CASSQTGGTPPSGELFF; CDR3nt: TGCGCCAGCAGCCAGACGGGGGGGACCCCGCCGAGCGGGGAGCTGTTTTTT; v_gene: TRBV4-3; j_gene: TRBJ2-2; len: 17; d_gene: TRBD2; abundance: .
CDR3aa: CASSAGQYNEQFF; CDR3nt: TGTGCCAGCAGCGCGGGACAGTACAATGAGCAGTTCTTC; v_gene: TRBV7-2; j_gene: TRBJ2-1; len: 13; d_gene: .; abundance: .
CDR3aa: CASSLDGVGKTQYF; CDR3nt: TGTGCCAGCAGTTTAGACGGGGTAGGGAAGACCCAGTACTTC; v_gene: TRBV28; j_gene: TRBJ2-5; len: 14; d_gene: .; abundance: .
CDR3aa: CAILQGSGSEQYF; CDR3nt: TGTGCCATTCTACAGGGTAGCGGGAGCGAGCAGTACTTC; v_gene: TRBV6-5; j_gene: TRBJ2-7; len: 13; d_gene: TRBD2; abundance: .
CDR3aa: CASSFLSNQPQHF; CDR3nt: TGTGCCAGCAGTTTTCTTAGCAATCAGCCCCAGCATTTT; v_gene: TRBV28; j_gene: TRBJ1-5; len: 13; d_gene: .; abundance: few
CDR3aa: CASSSTGGRVTGELFF; CDR3nt: TGTGCCAGCAGTTCTACCGGGGGGCGCGTCACCGGGGAGCTGTTTTTT; v_gene: TRBV28; j_gene: TRBJ2-2; len: 16; d_gene: .; abundance: once
CDR3aa: CASSHDPGNYGYTF; CDR3nt: TGCGCCAGCAGCCATGATCCGGGTAACTATGGCTACACCTTC; v_gene: TRBV4-3; j_gene: TRBJ1-2; len: 14; d_gene: .; abundance: .
CDR3aa: CASSTDRLWPEAFF; CDR3nt: TGCGCCAGCAGCACCGACAGGTTGTGGCCTGAAGCTTTCTTT; v_gene: TRBV4-3; j_gene: TRBJ1-1; len: 14; d_gene: .; abundance: .
CDR3aa: CASSVFLDEQFF; CDR3nt: TGTGCCAGCAGCGTGTTTCTCGATGAGCAGTTCTTC; v_gene: TRBV7-8; j_gene: TRBJ2-1; len: 12; d_gene: .; abundance: few
CDR3aa: CASSEGPGDSYGYTF; CDR3nt: TGTGCCAGCAGTGAAGGGCCAGGGGACAGCTATGGCTACACCTTC; v_gene: TRBV6-1; j_gene: TRBJ1-2; len: 15; d_gene: TRBD1; abundance: .